Sequencing of this T cell receptor beta chain was carried out in a study of control samples from healthy donors and cancer patients. Libraries were prepared by immunoSEQ multiplex PCR; TCRdb keeps only in-frame clonotypes and omits some of them. Among roughly 400,000 clones listed, approximately 90% were seen once. The CDR3 totals 13 residues. Trimming removed 3 bases at V and 0 bases at J, with 4 bases between. Looked up from germline, CDR1 is SGDLS and CDR2 is YYNGEE. The clonotype was recovered from a man in his forties or fifties with head and neck cancer. V usage is TRBV9 and J usage is TRBJ1-3; D call uncertain. The sample comprised PBMCs. DNA for the CDR3: TGTGCCAGCAGCGGTAGCTCTGGAAACACCATATATTTT. Encoded protein: CASSGSSGNTIYF.